A single T cell receptor beta chain is shown here with its context. The record originates from a study of blood T cell repertoires in COVID-19. Study in general: There were acute and convalescent COVID-19 samples, and they came from the United States, Italy and Spain. T cells, B-cell-depleted T cells, or PBMCs provided the cDNA or gDNA that served as material.

CDR3 length: 16 amino acids. Trimming removed 3 bases from V and 6 bases from J; junction bases left unmatched: 12. CDR1 is KGHSH, CDR2 LQKENI, per germline. As handled by the study authors: The assay estimated nucleated cells by amplifying reference gene primers. TCRdb's copy holds only in-frame clones and misses some; the assay was immunoSEQ multiplex PCR. The V and J calls and clone size are taken from that table; D and trimming were inferred from the DNA. Here the sample spans 30,000 to 40,000 clones, roughly 88% being singletons. The sample comprised peripheral blood. The sequence derives from a man in his sixties with active COVID-19. The chain is built from TRBV18 and TRBJ1-1; TRBD1 aligns across 8 bases. CDR3 in DNA: TGTGCCAGCTCACCCACCTCGGACAGGGAGGGCCCTGAAGCTTTCTTT. Its protein is CASSPTSDREGPEAFF.